A single sample is the source of the 17 T cell receptor beta chains below, sequenced in a study of T cell responses to AZD1222 COVID-19 vaccine. Using immunoSEQ multiplex PCR, the repertoire was profiled, and TCRdb retains in-frame clones only, with some absent. The table lists fewer than 250,000 clones, approximately 92% of them singletons. Here the sequenced sample was peripheral blood, taken on day 0 of AZD1222 vaccination. These receptors were taken from an adult in good health.

The chain combines TRBV14 with TRBJ2-1; no firm D call. The germline CDR1 and CDR2 sequences are SGHDN and FVKESK. The CDR3 runs to 14 residues. V was trimmed by 4 bases and J by 1 base, leaving 8 bases between them. The chain's CDR3 is CASSLASSYNEQFF. For the CDR3, the DNA is TGTGCCAGCAGCCTCGCTAGTTCCTACAATGAGCAGTTCTTC. The variable domain in full, with the rest retrieved from reference TRBV14 and TRBJ2-1, is EAGVTQFPSHSVIEKGQTVTLRCDPISGHDNLYWYRRVMGKEIKFLLHFVKESKQDESGMPNNRFLAERTGGTYSTLKVQPAELEDSGVYFCASSLASSYNEQFFGPGTRLTVL.

The V gene is TRBV19, the J gene TRBJ1-5, with 10 bases matching TRBD1. This CDR3 contains 15 residues. From germline, CDR1 is LNHDA and CDR2 SQIVND (reference sequence). The J segment lost 4 bases and the V segment lost 0 bases, leaving 0 bases of the junction unmatched. The CDR3 region is CASSIEGQGNQPQHF. The CDR3 bases are TGTGCCAGTAGTATAGAGGGACAGGGGAATCAGCCCCAGCATTTT.

This clone was observed once. The J gene is TRBJ1-5, the V gene TRBV12-3 or TRBV12-4, with 7 bases lining up with TRBD1. The trim removed 6 bases at V and 5 bases at J, leaving 4 bases unmatched. This CDR3 region has 13 residues. The CDR3 bases are TGTGCCAGCAGGAGACAGGGCCATCAGCCCCAGCATTTT. Residues: CASRRQGHQPQHF.

This clone has a single count. The J gene is TRBJ2-2, the V gene TRBV27; D gene uncertain. CDR3 length: 14 residues. The germline V gene encodes CDR1 MNHEY and CDR2 SMNVEV (reference sequence). V lost 3 bases and J 5 bases, leaving 10 bases between the germline ends. The CDR3 sequence is CASSFMGSTGELFF. In DNA form, the CDR3 reads TGTGCCAGCAGTTTTATGGGATCAACCGGGGAGCTGTTTTTT.

The J gene is TRBJ1-2, the V gene TRBV28; D gene uncertain. The CDR3 is 15 residues long. Deletions cut 2 bases from V and 8 bases from J, with 18 bases between. The V gene's germline CDR1 is MDHEN and CDR2 SYDVKM. CDR3 loop: CASSLVLQRVSGYTF. The CDR3 DNA sequence: TGTGCCAGCAGTTTAGTCCTCCAAAGGGTCTCGGGCTACACCTTC.

V gene TRBV11-2 combines with J gene TRBJ2-2, with D perhaps matching TRBD2 (5 bases). Trimming pared 1 base from V and 7 bases from J, leaving 7 bases between. This CDR3 comprises 13 residues. Germline CDR1 and CDR2: SGHAT and FQNNGV. The CDR3 sequence is CASSLVGSGELFF. The CDR3 region has the DNA TGTGCCAGCAGCTTAGTTGGGAGCGGGGAGCTGTTTTTT.

CDR3 protein: CASGFGHFQYF. Here the CDR3 DNA reads TGTGCTAGTGGTTTCGGGCACTTTCAGTACTTC. V is TRBV12-5 and J is TRBJ2-4; no definite D call. Germline CDR1 reads LGHNT; CDR2 reads FRNRAP. Trimming took 3 bases from V and 11 from J, leaving 8 bases between them. The CDR3 has 11 amino acids.

J is TRBJ1-1 and V is TRBV6-1; D is unclear. V was pared by 3 bases and J by 7 bases, with 15 bases between. CDR1 is MNHNS, CDR2 SASEGT, per germline. The CDR3 loop spans 14 amino acids. The CDR3 DNA reads as TGTGCCAGCAGTGATGCGTCGGCCGCTATTGAAGCTTTCTTT. Its translation is CASSDASAAIEAFF.

The chain carries TRBV6-5 and TRBJ1-3; weak D call: TRBD1 (5 bases). The CDR3 has 16 amino acids. The germline V and J ends were trimmed by 0 bases and 2 bases, with 11 bases remaining between them. Per germline, CDR1 MNHEY and CDR2 SVGAGI. The CDR3 DNA reads as TGTGCCAGCAGTTACTCCGGGGCGACCGCTGGAAACACCATATATTTT. Amino acid sequence: CASSYSGATAGNTIYF.

This rearrangement joins TRBV6-5 to TRBJ2-2; TRBD1 aligns across 7 bases. Germline V gene lookup returns CDR1 MNHEY and CDR2 SVGAGI. The CDR3 spans 15 residues. The V segment lost 6 bases and the J segment 1 base; nucleotides outside the gene matches: 5. This CDR3 is CASRRTGLNTGELFF. CDR3 in DNA: TGTGCCAGCAGACGGACAGGATTGAACACCGGGGAGCTGTTTTTT.

Details on this clone: The same CDR3 arises from other DNA sequences in this sample as well. V and J are TRBV15 and TRBJ2-5; D ambiguous. V shed 1 base and J shed 5 bases, with 5 bases lying between them. There are 12 residues in the CDR3. The germline gives CDR1 LNHNV, CDR2 YYDKDF (reference sequence). The CDR3 coding sequence is TGTGCCACCAGCAGAGTGGGGGAGACCCAGTACTTC. The encoded protein is CATSRVGETQYF. The variable domain in full, with the rest retrieved from reference TRBV15 and TRBJ2-5, is DAMVIQNPRYQVTQFGKPVTLSCSQTLNHNVMYWYQQKSSQAPKLLFHYYDKDFNNEADTPDNFQSRRPNTSFCFLDIRSPGLGDTAMYLCATSRVGETQYFGPGTRLLVL.

V and J are TRBV7-9 and TRBJ1-1; 7 nucleotides match TRBD1. J was trimmed by 6 bases and V by 6 bases; bases with no gene match: 7. In germline, CDR1 is SEHNR, CDR2 FQNEAQ (reference sequence). The CDR3 contains 13 residues. CDR3 sequence: CASSPTGVPEAFF. In DNA form, the CDR3 reads TGTGCCAGCAGTCCTACAGGGGTCCCTGAAGCTTTCTTT.

J is TRBJ1-5 and V is TRBV6-5, with 7 bases aligning to TRBD1. V gave up 5 bases and J gave up 2 bases; unmatched junction bases: 3. Per the germline V gene, CDR1 is MNHEY and CDR2 is SVGAGI. This CDR3 has 14 amino acids. CDR3 region: CASSRQGGNQPQHF. Here the CDR3 DNA reads TGTGCCAGCAGTCGACAGGGTGGCAATCAGCCCCAGCATTTT.

This clone was seen a few times. The gene calls are TRBV14 and TRBJ2-3; D remains ambiguous. V lost 4 bases to trimming and J lost 0 bases, with 14 bases between them. The CDR3 is 16 residues long. Germline CDR1 and CDR2: SGHDN and FVKESK. In DNA, the CDR3 is TGTGCCAGCAGCCTAGTAGGGTTATCTAGCACAGATACGCAGTATTTT. Protein product: CASSLVGLSSTDTQYF.

The rearrangement joins TRBV19 to TRBJ1-2, with 7 bases fitting TRBD1. The germline V gene has CDR1 LNHDA and CDR2 SQIVND (reference sequence). The CDR3 totals 15 residues. V shed 7 bases, J shed 3 bases, and the junction held 11 bases outside the gene matches. Written as DNA, the CDR3 is TGTGCCAGTATCAAGGGAGGAGGGGGCGACTATGGCTACACCTTC. As protein: CASIKGGGGDYGYTF.

The chain combines TRBV19 with TRBJ2-4; no reliable D call. The CDR3 runs 16 residues. V was cut by 1 base and J by 1 base, with 11 bases left in between. Germline CDR1 LNHDA, CDR2 SQIVND (reference sequence). CDR3 region: CASSIAGTVAKNIQYF. As DNA, the CDR3 is TGTGCCAGTAGTATAGCCGGAACAGTCGCCAAAAACATTCAGTACTTC.

The chain has TRBV29-1 and TRBJ2-4; 9 bases agree with TRBD1. The CDR3 is 12 residues long. Per the germline V gene, CDR1 is SQVTM and CDR2 is ANQGSEA. With V trimmed by 6 bases and J by 9 bases, 6 bases remained unmatched. CDR3 sequence (DNA): TGCAGCGTCGAAACAGGGGGCCTCATTCAGTACTTC. This gives the protein CSVETGGLIQYF. Full variable domain (remainder filled in from reference TRBV29-1 and TRBJ2-4): SAVISQKPSRDICQRGTSLTIQCQVDSQVTMMFWYRQQPGQSLTLIATANQGSEATYESGFVIDKFPISRPNLTFSTLTVSNMSPEDSSIYLCSVETGGLIQYFGAGTRLSVL.